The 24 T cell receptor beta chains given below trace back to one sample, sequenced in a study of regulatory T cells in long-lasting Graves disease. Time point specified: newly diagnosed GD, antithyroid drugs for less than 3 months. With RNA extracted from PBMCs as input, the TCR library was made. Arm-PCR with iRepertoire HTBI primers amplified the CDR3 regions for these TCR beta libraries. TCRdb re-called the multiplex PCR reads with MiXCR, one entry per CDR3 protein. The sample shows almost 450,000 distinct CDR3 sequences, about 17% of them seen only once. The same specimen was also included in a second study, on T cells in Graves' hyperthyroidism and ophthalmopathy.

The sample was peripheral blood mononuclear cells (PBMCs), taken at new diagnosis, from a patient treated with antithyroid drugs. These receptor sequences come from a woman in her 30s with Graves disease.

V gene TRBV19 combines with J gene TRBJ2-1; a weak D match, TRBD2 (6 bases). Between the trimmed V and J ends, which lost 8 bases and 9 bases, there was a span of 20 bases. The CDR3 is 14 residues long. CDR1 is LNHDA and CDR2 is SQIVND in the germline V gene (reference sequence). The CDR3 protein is CASEKPGLFVEQFF. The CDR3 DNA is TGTGCCAGTGAGAAACCGGGACTCTTCGTTGAGCAGTTCTTC.

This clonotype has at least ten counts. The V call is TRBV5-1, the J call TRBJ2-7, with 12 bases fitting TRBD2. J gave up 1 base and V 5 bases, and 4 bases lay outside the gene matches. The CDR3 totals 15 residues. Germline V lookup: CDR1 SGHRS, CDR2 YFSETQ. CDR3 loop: CASRTTSGSSYEQYF. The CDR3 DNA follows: TGCGCCAGCAGGACGACTAGCGGGAGTTCCTACGAGCAGTACTTC.

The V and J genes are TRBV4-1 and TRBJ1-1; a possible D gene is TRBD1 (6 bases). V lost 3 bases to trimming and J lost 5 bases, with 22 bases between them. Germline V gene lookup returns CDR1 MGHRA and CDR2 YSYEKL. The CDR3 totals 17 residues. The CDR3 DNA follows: TGCGCCAGCAGCCAGAAGCTTCCGGGGCAGGGGAGGACTGAAGCTTTCTTT. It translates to CASSQKLPGQGRTEAFF.

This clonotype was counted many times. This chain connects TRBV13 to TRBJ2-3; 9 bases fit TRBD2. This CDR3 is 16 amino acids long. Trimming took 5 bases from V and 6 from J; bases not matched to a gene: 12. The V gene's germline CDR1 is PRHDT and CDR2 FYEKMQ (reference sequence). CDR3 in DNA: TGTGCCAGCAGCCCCGGGGTAGCGGGAGTAACGGATACGCAGTATTTT. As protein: CASSPGVAGVTDTQYF.

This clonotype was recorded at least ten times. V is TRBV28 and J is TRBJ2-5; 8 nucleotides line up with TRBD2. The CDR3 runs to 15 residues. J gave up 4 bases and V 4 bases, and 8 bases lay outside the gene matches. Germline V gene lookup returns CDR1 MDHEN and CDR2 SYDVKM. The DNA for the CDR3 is TGTGCCAGCAGTTCCCGAACTAGCGGCACAGAGACCCAGTACTTC. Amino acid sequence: CASSSRTSGTETQYF.

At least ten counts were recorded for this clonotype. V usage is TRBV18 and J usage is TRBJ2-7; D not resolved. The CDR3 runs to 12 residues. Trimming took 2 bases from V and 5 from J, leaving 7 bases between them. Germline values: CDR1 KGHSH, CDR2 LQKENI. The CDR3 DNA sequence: TGTGCCAGCTCACCAGGTGACCACGAGCAGTACTTC. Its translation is CASSPGDHEQYF.

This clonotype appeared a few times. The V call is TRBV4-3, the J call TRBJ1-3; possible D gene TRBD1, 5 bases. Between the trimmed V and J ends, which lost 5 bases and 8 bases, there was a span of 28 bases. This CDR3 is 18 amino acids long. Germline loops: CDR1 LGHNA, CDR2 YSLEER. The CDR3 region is CASSGGGTGSTSRDTIYF. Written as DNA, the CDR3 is TGCGCCAGCAGCGGGGGGGGAACAGGCTCAACCTCAAGAGACACCATATATTTT.

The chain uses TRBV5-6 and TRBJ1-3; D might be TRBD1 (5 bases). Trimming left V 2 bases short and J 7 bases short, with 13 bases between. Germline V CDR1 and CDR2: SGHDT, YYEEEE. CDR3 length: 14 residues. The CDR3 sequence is CASSFGTRANTIYF. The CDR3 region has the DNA TGTGCCAGCAGCTTCGGGACTCGGGCGAACACCATATATTTT.

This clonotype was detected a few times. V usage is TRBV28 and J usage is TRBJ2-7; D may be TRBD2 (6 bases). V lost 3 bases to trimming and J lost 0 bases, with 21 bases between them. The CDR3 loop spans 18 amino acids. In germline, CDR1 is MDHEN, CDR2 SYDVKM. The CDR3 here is CASSFGFRMRDHSYEQYF. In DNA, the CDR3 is TGTGCCAGCAGTTTCGGCTTTAGGATGCGGGACCACTCCTACGAGCAGTACTTC.

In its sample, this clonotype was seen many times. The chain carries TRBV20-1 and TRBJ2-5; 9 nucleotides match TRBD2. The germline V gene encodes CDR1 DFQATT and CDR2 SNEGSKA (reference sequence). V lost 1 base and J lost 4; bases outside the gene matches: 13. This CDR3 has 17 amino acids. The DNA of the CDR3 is TGCAGTGCTAGAGCGTTACGCGGGAGGGCCTTGGGAGAGACCCAGTACTTC. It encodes CSARALRGRALGETQYF.

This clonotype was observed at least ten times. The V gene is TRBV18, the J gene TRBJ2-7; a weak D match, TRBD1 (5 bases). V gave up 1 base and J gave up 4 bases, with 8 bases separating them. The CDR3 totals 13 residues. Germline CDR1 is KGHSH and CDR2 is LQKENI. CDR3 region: CASSPHQGYEQYF. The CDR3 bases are TGTGCCAGCTCACCACACCAGGGTTACGAGCAGTACTTC.

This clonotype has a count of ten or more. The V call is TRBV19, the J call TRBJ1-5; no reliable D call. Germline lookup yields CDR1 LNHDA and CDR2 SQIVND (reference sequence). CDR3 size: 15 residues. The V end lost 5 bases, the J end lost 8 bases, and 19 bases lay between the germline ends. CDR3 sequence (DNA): TGTGCCAGTAGTTTTAGGACTGTCACAACCAAGCCCCAGCATTTT. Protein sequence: CASSFRTVTTKPQHF.

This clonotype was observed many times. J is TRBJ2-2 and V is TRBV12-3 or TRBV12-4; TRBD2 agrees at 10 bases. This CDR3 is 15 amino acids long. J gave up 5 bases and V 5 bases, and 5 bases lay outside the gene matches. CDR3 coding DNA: TGTGCCAGCAGTCCCCAACTAGCGGGAACCGGGGAGCTGTTTTTT. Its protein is CASSPQLAGTGELFF.

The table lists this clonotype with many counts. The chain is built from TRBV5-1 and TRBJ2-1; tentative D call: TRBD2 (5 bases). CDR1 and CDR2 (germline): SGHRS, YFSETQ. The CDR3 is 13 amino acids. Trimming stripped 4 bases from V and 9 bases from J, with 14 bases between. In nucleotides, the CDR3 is TGCGCCAGCAGCGTCCTAGGAGGCGGTGAGCAGTTCTTC. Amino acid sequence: CASSVLGGGEQFF.

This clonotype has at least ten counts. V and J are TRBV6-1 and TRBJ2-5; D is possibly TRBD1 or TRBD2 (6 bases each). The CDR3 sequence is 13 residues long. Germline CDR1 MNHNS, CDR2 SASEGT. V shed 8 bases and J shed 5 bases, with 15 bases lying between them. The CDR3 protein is CASQKGGSETQYF. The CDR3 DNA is TGTGCCAGCCAAAAGGGGGGCAGTGAGACCCAGTACTTC.

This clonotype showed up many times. For the CDR3, the DNA is TGTGCCAGCAGGACCACTAGCGGGGGCTACAATGAGCAGTTCTTC. This encodes CASRTTSGGYNEQFF. The genes are TRBV7-8 and TRBJ2-1, with 11 nucleotides matching TRBD2. Germline values: CDR1 SGHVS, CDR2 FQNEAQ. The CDR3 loop spans 15 amino acids. With 6 bases clipped from V and 3 bases from J, the junction kept 4 bases outside the gene matches.

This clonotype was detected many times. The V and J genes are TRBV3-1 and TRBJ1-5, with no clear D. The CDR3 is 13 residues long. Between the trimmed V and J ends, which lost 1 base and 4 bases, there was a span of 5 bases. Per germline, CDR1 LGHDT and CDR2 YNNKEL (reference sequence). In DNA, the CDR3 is TGTGCCAGCAGCCAAGCGACGAATCAGCCCCAGCATTTT. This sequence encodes CASSQATNQPQHF. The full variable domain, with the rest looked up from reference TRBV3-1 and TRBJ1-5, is DTAVSQTPKYLVTQMGNDKSIKCEQNLGHDTMYWYKQDSKKFLKIMFSYNNKELIINETVPNRFSPKSPDKAHLNLHINSLELGDSAVYFCASSQATNQPQHFGDGTRLSIL.

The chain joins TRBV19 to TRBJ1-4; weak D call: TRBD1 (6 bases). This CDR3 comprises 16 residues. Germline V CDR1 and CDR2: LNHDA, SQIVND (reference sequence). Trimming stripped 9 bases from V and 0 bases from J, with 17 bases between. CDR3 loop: CASRGQPLTTNEKLFF. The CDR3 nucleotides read TGTGCCAGCCGAGGACAGCCACTGACAACTAATGAAAAACTGTTTTTT.

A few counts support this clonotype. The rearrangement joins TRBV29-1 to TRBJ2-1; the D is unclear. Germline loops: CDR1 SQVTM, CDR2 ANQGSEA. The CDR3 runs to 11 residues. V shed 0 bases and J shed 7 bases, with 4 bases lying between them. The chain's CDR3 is CSVEDTNEQFF. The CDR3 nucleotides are TGCAGCGTTGAAGATACGAATGAGCAGTTCTTC.

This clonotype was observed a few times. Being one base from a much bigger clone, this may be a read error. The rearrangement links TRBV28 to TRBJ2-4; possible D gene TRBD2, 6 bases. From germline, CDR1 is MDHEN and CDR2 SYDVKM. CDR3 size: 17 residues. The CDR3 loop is CASSSQGLTIAKNVQYF. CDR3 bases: TGTGCCAGCAGTTCTCAAGGACTAACCATAGCCAAAAACGTTCAGTACTTC.

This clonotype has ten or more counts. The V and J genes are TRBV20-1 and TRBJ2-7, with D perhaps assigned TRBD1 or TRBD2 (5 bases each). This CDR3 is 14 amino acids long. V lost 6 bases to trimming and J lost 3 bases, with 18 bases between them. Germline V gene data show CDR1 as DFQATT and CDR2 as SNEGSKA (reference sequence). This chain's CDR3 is CSAPPLTEGYEQYF. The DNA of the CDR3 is TGCAGTGCCCCTCCCCTGACAGAGGGCTACGAGCAGTACTTC.

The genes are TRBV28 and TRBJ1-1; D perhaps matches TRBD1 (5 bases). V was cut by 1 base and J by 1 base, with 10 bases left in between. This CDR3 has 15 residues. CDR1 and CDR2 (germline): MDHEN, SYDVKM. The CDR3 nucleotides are TGTGCCAGCAGTTTATCCGACAGCTGGAACACTGAAGCTTTCTTT. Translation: CASSLSDSWNTEAFF.

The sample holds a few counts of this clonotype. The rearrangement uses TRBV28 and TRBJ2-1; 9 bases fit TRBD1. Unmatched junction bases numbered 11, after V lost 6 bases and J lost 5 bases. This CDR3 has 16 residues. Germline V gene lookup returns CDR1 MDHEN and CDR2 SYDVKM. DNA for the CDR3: TGTGCCAGCAGACCCCCGGACAGGGGTGCCAACAATGAGCAGTTCTTC. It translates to CASRPPDRGANNEQFF. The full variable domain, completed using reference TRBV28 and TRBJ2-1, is DVKVTQSSRYLVKRTGEKVFLECVQDMDHENMFWYRQDPGLGLRLIYFSYDVKMKEKGDIPEGYSVSREKKERFSLILESASTNQTSMYLCASRPPDRGANNEQFFGPGTRLTVL.

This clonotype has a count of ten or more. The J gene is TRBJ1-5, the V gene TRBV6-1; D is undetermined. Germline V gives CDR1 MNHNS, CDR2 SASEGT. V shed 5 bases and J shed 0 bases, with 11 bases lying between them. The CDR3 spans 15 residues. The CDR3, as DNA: TGTGCCAGCAGTCCCTTCACTTATAGCAATCAGCCCCAGCATTTT. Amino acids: CASSPFTYSNQPQHF.